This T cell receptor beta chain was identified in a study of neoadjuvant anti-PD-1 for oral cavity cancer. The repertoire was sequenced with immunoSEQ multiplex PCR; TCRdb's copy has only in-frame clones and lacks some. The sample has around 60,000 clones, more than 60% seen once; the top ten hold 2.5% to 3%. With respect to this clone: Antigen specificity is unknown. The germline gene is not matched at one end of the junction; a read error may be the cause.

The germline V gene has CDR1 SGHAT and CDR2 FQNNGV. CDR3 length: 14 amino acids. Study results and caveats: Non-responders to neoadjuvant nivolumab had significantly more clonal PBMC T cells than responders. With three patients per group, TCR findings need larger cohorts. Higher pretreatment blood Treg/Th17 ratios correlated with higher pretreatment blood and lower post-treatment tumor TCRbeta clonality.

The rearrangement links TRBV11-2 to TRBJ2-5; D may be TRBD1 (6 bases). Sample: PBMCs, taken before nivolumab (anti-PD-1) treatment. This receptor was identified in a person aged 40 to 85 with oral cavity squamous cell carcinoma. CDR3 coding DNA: TGTGCCAGCAGCATAGACAGGACTCAAGAGACCCAGTACTTC. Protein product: CASSIDRTQETQYF. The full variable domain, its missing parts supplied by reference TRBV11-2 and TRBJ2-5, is EAGVAQSPRYKIIEKRQSVAFWCNPISGHATLYWYQQILGQGPKLLIQFQNNGVVDDSQLPKDRFSAERLKGVDSTLKIQPAKLEDSAVYLCASSIDRTQETQYFGPGTRLLVL.